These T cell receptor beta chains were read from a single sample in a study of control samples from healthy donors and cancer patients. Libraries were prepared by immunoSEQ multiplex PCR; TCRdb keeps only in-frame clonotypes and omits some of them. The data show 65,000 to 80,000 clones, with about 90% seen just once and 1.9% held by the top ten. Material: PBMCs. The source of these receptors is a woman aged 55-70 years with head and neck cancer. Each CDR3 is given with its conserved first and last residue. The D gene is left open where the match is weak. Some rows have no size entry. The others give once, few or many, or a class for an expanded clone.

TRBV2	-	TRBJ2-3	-	CASTGVRSDTQYF	TGTGCCAGCACGGGCGTCCGCTCGGATACGCAGTATTTT
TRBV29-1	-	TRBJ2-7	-	CSVAKEATSYEQYF	TGCAGCGTTGCGAAGGAAGCAACTAGCTACGAGCAGTACTTC
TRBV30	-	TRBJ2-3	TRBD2	CAWSVAGADTQYF	TGTGCCTGGAGTGTAGCGGGAGCTGATACGCAGTATTTT
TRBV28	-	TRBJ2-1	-	CASRGSWGYNEQFF	TGTGCCAGCAGGGGAAGTTGGGGCTACAATGAGCAGTTCTTC
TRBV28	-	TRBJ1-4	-	CASLLGGTNEKLFF	TGTGCCAGTCTTTTAGGGGGAACTAATGAAAAACTGTTTTTT
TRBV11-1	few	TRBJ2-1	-	CASSLGGAHYNEQFF	TGTGCCAGCAGCTTAGGGGGGGCCCACTACAATGAGCAGTTCTTC
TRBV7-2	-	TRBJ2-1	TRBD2	CASSLGLAGVEQFF	TGTGCCAGCAGCTTGGGACTAGCGGGAGTTGAGCAGTTCTTC
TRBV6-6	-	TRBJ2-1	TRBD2	CASSPRRITGLAPQRVNEQFF	TGTGCCAGCAGTCCGAGGAGGATCACGGGACTAGCCCCTCAGCGGGTTAATGAGCAGTTCTTC
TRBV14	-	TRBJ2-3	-	CASKATISTDTQYF	TGTGCCAGCAAAGCGACGATTAGCACAGATACGCAGTATTTT
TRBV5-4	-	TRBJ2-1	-	CASSSTGRTNEQFF	TGTGCCAGCAGTTCGACAGGACGGACAAATGAGCAGTTCTTC
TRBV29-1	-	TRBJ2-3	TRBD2	CSVVLLAGASDTQYF	TGCAGCGTTGTGTTACTAGCGGGGGCTAGCGATACGCAGTATTTT
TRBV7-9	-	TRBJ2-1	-	CASRVGEGKNEQFF	TGTGCCAGTAGAGTTGGCGAGGGCAAGAATGAGCAGTTCTTC
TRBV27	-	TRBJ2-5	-	CASSFAAMKETQYF	TGTGCCAGCAGTTTCGCGGCTATGAAAGAGACCCAGTACTTC
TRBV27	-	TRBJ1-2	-	CASSLGQWYGYTF	TGTGCCAGCAGTTTAGGCCAGTGGTATGGCTACACCTTC
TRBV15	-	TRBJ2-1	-	CATSKTRDVYNEQFF	TGTGCCACCAGCAAGACCCGAGACGTCTACAATGAGCAGTTCTTC
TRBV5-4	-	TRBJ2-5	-	CASSLEVAALETQYF	TGTGCCAGCAGCTTGGAGGTAGCGGCACTGGAGACCCAGTACTTC
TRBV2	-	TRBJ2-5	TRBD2	CASSRRGAGAGETQYF	TGTGCCAGCTCCAGGAGGGGAGCGGGAGCCGGAGAGACCCAGTACTTC
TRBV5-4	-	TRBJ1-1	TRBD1	CASSLATGGHTEAFF	TGTGCCAGCAGCTTAGCTACAGGGGGGCACACTGAAGCTTTCTTT
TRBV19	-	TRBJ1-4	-	CASSSDDFRAVEKLFF	TGTGCCAGTAGTAGCGACGATTTCAGGGCCGTGGAAAAACTGTTTTTT
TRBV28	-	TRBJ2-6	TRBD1	CASSTGDTPLSGANVLTF	TGTGCCAGCAGTACAGGGGACACCCCTCTCTCTGGGGCCAACGTCCTGACTTTC
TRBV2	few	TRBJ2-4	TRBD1	CASSDPQGATLAKNIQYF	TGTGCCAGCAGTGACCCACAGGGGGCAACCCTAGCCAAAAACATTCAGTACTTC
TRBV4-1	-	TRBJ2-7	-	CASSQDLEGPYEQYF	TGCGCCAGCAGCCAAGATCTCGAAGGCCCCTACGAGCAGTACTTC
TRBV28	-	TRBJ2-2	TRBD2	CASSSIGTTAGGELFF	TGTGCCAGCAGTTCAATCGGGACTACTGCGGGGGGGGAGCTGTTTTTT
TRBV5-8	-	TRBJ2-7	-	CASSLEVIRAYEQYF	TGTGCCAGCAGCTTGGAGGTTATAAGGGCATACGAGCAGTACTTC
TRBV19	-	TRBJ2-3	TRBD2	CASHPGLAGETDTQYF	TGTGCCAGCCACCCGGGGCTAGCGGGAGAAACAGATACGCAGTATTTT
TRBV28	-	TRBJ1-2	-	CASSLRFRRGNYGYTF	TGTGCCAGCAGTTTAAGGTTTCGGCGGGGGAACTATGGCTACACCTTC
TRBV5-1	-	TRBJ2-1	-	CASSFTDRSSYNEQFF	TGCGCCAGCAGCTTCACGGATAGGAGCTCCTACAATGAGCAGTTCTTC
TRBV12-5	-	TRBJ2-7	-	CASGLVLGRDGSYEQYF	TGTGCTAGTGGTTTGGTACTCGGGCGGGATGGATCCTACGAGCAGTACTTC
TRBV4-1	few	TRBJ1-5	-	CASSQGALAGQPQHF	TGCGCCAGCAGCCAAGGAGCCCTGGCGGGTCAGCCCCAGCATTTT
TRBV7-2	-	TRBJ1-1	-	CASSFLLGEGVEAFF	TGTGCCAGCAGCTTCCTTCTGGGAGAAGGGGTTGAAGCTTTCTTT
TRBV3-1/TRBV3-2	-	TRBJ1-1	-	CASSQGTFRPEAFF	TGTGCCAGCAGCCAAGGGACATTCCGCCCCGAAGCTTTCTTT
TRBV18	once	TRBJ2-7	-	CASSPTDANFYEQYF	TGTGCCAGCTCACCAACGGACGCAAATTTTTACGAGCAGTACTTC
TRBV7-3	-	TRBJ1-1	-	CASSLTGKGTEAFF	TGTGCCAGCAGCTTAACGGGTAAGGGGACTGAAGCTTTCTTT
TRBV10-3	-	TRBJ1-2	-	CAISERTEGIYGYTF	TGTGCCATCAGTGAACGGACAGAAGGTATCTATGGCTACACCTTC
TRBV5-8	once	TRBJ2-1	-	CASSRGTVTFNEQFF	TGTGCCAGCAGCCGCGGGACAGTTACTTTCAATGAGCAGTTCTTC
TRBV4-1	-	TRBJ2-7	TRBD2	CASSQVWTSVYEQYF	TGCGCCAGCAGCCAAGTTTGGACTAGCGTCTACGAGCAGTACTTC
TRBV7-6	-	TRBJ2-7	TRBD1	CASSALTGGISYEQYF	TGTGCCAGCAGCGCGCTGACAGGGGGGATCTCCTACGAGCAGTACTTC
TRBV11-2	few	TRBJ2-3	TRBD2	CASSPGGRRADTQYF	TGTGCCAGCAGCCCGGGCGGGAGGAGGGCAGATACGCAGTATTTT
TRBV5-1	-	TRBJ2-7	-	CASSLGDYEQYF	TGCGCCAGCAGCCTTGGGGACTACGAGCAGTACTTC
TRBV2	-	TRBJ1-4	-	CASKLYVNEKLFF	TGTGCCAGCAAACTATACGTTAATGAAAAACTGTTTTTT
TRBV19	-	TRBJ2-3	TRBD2	CASKGLAVGDTQYF	TGTGCCAGTAAAGGACTAGCTGTTGGTGATACGCAGTATTTT
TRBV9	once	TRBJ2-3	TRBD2	CASSVEQREVRNTQYF	TGTGCCAGCAGCGTAGAGCAGCGGGAGGTACGAAATACGCAGTATTTT
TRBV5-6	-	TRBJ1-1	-	CASMRGPNMNTEAFF	TGTGCCAGCATGCGAGGACCGAACATGAACACTGAAGCTTTCTTT
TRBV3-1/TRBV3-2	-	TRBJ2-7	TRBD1	CASSQGTGSEQYF	TGTGCCAGCAGCCAAGGGACAGGGAGCGAGCAGTACTTC
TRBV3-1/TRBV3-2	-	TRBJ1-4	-	CASSHLDRKKLFF	TGTGCCAGCAGCCACCTAGACCGGAAGAAACTGTTTTTT
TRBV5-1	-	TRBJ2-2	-	CASSPTGTGELFF	TGCGCCAGCAGCCCTACGGGCACCGGGGAGCTGTTTTTT